The entry below describes one TCR beta chain. Its antigen is undetermined. An assay was performed, and its level was deep. Some clones are missing from TCRdb's copy, which holds only in-frame ones; the method was immunoSEQ multiplex PCR. The sample lists around 2.1 million clones; more than 85% were seen once. The CDR3 is made up of 17 amino acids. Germline CDR1 and CDR2: MGHRA and YSYEKL. J was trimmed by 1 base and V by 4 bases; bases with no gene match: 2. This entry comes from a study of shared clonotypes between healthy human individuals. Study information: CD4 naive and CD4 memory each took three plates per donor, while CD8 naive took two and CD8 memory one.

Study-wide points: Among donors, the sharing of clonotypes was expected to be influenced by sequencing depth.

The naive CD8 subset, CD45RO-negative cells positively selected for CCR7, excluded terminally differentiated effector memory CD45RA+ cells. The specimen was naive CD8+ T cells from PBMCs. This clonotype was sampled from a man aged 18 to 35 in good health. Some clones in this sample may be carry-over from other donors' samples. The rearrangement joins TRBV4-1 to TRBJ2-1; TRBD2 aligns across 15 bases. CDR3 protein: CASSRTSGRGSYNEQFF. The CDR3 DNA is TGCGCCAGCAGCCGGACTAGCGGGAGGGGATCCTACAATGAGCAGTTCTTC.